This TCR beta chain was found in a study of CD8 T cells in Susac syndrome. The V and J ends lost 5 bases and 3 bases respectively, with 28 bases between them. The germline CDR1 and CDR2 sequences are ENHRY and SYGVKD. There are 19 residues in the CDR3. cDNA came from roughly 0.53 to 1 ug RNA primed by random hexamers. An immunoSEQ multiplex PCR generated amplified TCR beta CDR3 products spanning 54 Vbeta and 13 Jbeta. TCRdb reanalysed the immunoSEQ multiplex PCR reads using MiXCR and keeps one entry per CDR3 protein. The table lists about 90,000 distinct CDR3 sequences, roughly 93% of them singletons. Concerning this clonotype: Antigen unknown.

Controls were drawn from healthy donors and were matched for age and sex. Study-wide points: A relatively small number of individuals underwent TCR sequencing and HLA analysis.

This receptor was obtained from a human donor in good health. This chain connects TRBV10-3 to TRBJ1-1, with D perhaps matching TRBD1 (5 bases). Sequencing was performed on CD8+ T cells from PBMCs. The CDR3 loop reads CAISNLGTAWDSTDTEAFF. The CDR3 nucleotides read TGTGCCATCAGTAACCTAGGGACCGCCTGGGATTCAACGGACACTGAAGCTTTCTTT.